The 22 T cell receptor beta chains given below trace back to one sample, sequenced in a study of blood T cell repertoires in COVID-19. The data were produced by immunoSEQ multiplex PCR, yet TCRdb's version contains in-frame clones alone and is incomplete. The data contain about 110,000 clones, 65% to 90% of them singletons. The sequenced sample was peripheral blood. These receptors were obtained from a woman aged 60-70 years with acute or convalescent COVID-19.

The V call is TRBV7-2, the J call TRBJ2-7; 8 bases fit TRBD2. The CDR3 runs to 14 residues. V was clipped by 5 bases and J by 5 bases; unmatched bases: 8. Germline V gene lookup returns CDR1 SGHTA and CDR2 FQGNSA. For the CDR3, the DNA is TGTGCCAGCAGCCCGGGGGGGCCGAAACACGAGCAGTACTTC. Protein sequence: CASSPGGPKHEQYF.

The CDR3 bases are TGTGCCTGGAGTACGCAGGGGGCATCACCCCTCCACTTT. Translating it yields CAWSTQGASPLHF. This chain connects TRBV30 to TRBJ1-6; 8 bases agree with TRBD1. CDR3 length equals 13 residues. Trimming at V came to 2 bases and at J to 10 bases, leaving 4 bases not matched to a gene. The germline CDR1 and CDR2 sequences are GTSNPN and SVGIG (reference sequence).

This chain uses TRBV20-1 with TRBJ1-2; 7 bases align to TRBD1. Losses at the gene ends were 8 bases for V and 7 bases for J; bases not matched to a gene: 7. CDR3 length: 11 amino acids. Germline CDR1 and CDR2: DFQATT and SNEGSKA (reference sequence). The CDR3 nucleotides read TGCAGTTCTACAGGGGCGGGTGGCTACACCTTC. This sequence encodes CSSTGAGGYTF.

The sample holds one count of this clone. V is TRBV27 and J is TRBJ1-6; 7 bases agree with TRBD1. J lost 7 bases, V lost 6 bases, and 9 bases had no gene match. CDR3 size: 15 residues. Germline V CDR1 and CDR2: MNHEY, SMNVEV (reference sequence). The CDR3 sequence: CASRPLTGLNSPLHF. The DNA for the CDR3 is TGTGCCAGCAGACCCTTGACAGGGTTGAATTCACCCCTCCACTTT.

The J gene is TRBJ2-5, the V gene TRBV5-4; D may be TRBD2 (6 bases). Germline V gene sequence: CDR1 SGHNT, CDR2 YYREEE (reference sequence). The CDR3 consists of 14 residues. V dropped 0 bases and J dropped 3 bases, with 9 bases sitting between them. The CDR3 loop reads CASSLAGGEETQYF. Here the CDR3 DNA reads TGTGCCAGCAGCTTGGCCGGGGGTGAAGAGACCCAGTACTTC.

This chain links TRBV5-1 with TRBJ1-1; perhaps TRBD1 as D (5 bases). Germline values: CDR1 SGHRS, CDR2 YFSETQ. CDR3 length: 14 residues. V lost 3 bases and J lost 4, with 13 bases in between. CDR3 DNA: TGCGCCAGCAGCTCAATCCAGGGCAGCACTGAAGCTTTCTTT. Amino acids: CASSSIQGSTEAFF.

This clone was picked up one time. This sequence joins TRBV27 and TRBJ2-5; possibly TRBD1 for D (6 bases). The V end lost 4 bases, the J end lost 7 bases, and 19 bases lay between the germline ends. The CDR3 extends over 15 amino acids. The germline CDR1 and CDR2 sequences are MNHEY and SMNVEV (reference sequence). Here the CDR3 DNA reads TGTGCCAGCAGTTCCCCGACAGGCCGTAGGGGGACCCAGTACTTC. Amino acids: CASSSPTGRRGTQYF.

The gene calls are TRBV6-2 or TRBV6-3 and TRBJ1-1, with a tentative D call TRBD1 (6 bases). Germline assignment: CDR1 MNHEY and CDR2 SVGEGT. The CDR3 is made up of 17 amino acids. V was pared by 0 bases and J by 5 bases, with 19 bases between. CDR3 amino acids: CASSYSVGRGAWTEAFF. The CDR3 coding sequence is TGTGCCAGCAGTTACTCAGTCGGACGGGGGGCATGGACTGAAGCTTTCTTT.

This clone was detected a few times. This chain links TRBV4-2 with TRBJ1-2, with D maybe TRBD1 (5 bases). The CDR3 has 17 residues. Per the germline V gene, CDR1 is LGHNA and CDR2 is YNFKEQ. Trimming took 0 bases from V and 3 from J, leaving 17 bases between them. CDR3 nucleotide sequence: TGTGCCAGCAGCCAAGAACTTGACAGCCAGGGCGACTATGGCTACACCTTC. Translation gives CASSQELDSQGDYGYTF.

The chain is built from TRBV5-1 and TRBJ1-1; D uncertain. The germline gives CDR1 SGHRS, CDR2 YFSETQ. The CDR3 loop spans 14 amino acids. V shed 4 bases and J shed 6 bases, with 16 bases lying between them. The DNA of the CDR3 is TGCGCCAGCAGCAAAAATCCCGGGAGCCCTGAAGCTTTCTTT. Translated: CASSKNPGSPEAFF.

V gene TRBV27 combines with J gene TRBJ1-2, with D hard to call. Germline CDR1 MNHEY, CDR2 SMNVEV (reference sequence). This CDR3 comprises 12 residues. Trimming took 6 bases from V and 3 from J, leaving 8 bases between them. DNA of the CDR3: TGTGCCAGCAGGGGCTATGACTATGGCTACACCTTC. This sequence encodes CASRGYDYGYTF.

This clone was recorded a few times. The rearrangement links TRBV5-6 to TRBJ1-2, with D possibly matching TRBD1 (6 bases). V lost 5 bases and J 8 bases, leaving 19 bases between the germline ends. CDR3 size: 14 residues. Per the germline V gene, CDR1 is SGHDT and CDR2 is YYEEEE. CDR3: CASRKNRDRGGYTF. The DNA for the CDR3 is TGTGCCAGCAGGAAAAACAGGGATAGAGGAGGCTACACCTTC.

The J gene is TRBJ1-1, the V gene TRBV28, with TRBD1 matching over 9 bases. Germline CDR1 is MDHEN and CDR2 is SYDVKM. Germline trimming cut 3 bases from V and 11 bases from J; bases unmatched to any gene: 13. There are 15 residues in the CDR3. Here the CDR3 DNA reads TGTGCCAGCAGTTTTGCCGGGACAGGGCCTCGGGGGGCTTTCTTT. Amino acids: CASSFAGTGPRGAFF. The full variable domain, its missing parts supplied by reference TRBV28 and TRBJ1-1, is DVKVTQSSRYLVKRTGEKVFLECVQDMDHENMFWYRQDPGLGLRLIYFSYDVKMKEKGDIPEGYSVSREKKERFSLILESASTNQTSMYLCASSFAGTGPRGAFFGQGTRLTVV.

This clone has a handful of counts. The gene calls are TRBV6-5 and TRBJ1-2, with unresolved D. V was pared by 8 bases and J by 2 bases, with 12 bases between. Germline lookup yields CDR1 MNHEY and CDR2 SVGAGI. CDR3 size: 13 residues. CDR3 loop: CASAPSSNYGYTF. CDR3 DNA: TGTGCCAGCGCCCCATCGAGCAACTATGGCTACACCTTC.

The chain employs TRBV2 and TRBJ1-1; D is unresolved. The CDR3 extends over 14 amino acids. The V end lost 3 bases, the J end lost 4 bases, and 12 bases lay between the germline ends. Germline loops: CDR1 SNHLY, CDR2 FYNNEI. CDR3 DNA sequence: TGTGCCAGCAGTGAGCACGGGGAGGGCACTGAAGCTTTCTTT. As protein: CASSEHGEGTEAFF. Combining the CDR3 with reference TRBV2 and TRBJ1-1 gives the whole variable domain EPEVTQTPSHQVTQMGQEVILRCVPISNHLYFYWYRQILGQKVEFLVSFYNNEISEKSEIFDDQFSVERPDGSNFTLKIRSTKLEDSAMYFCASSEHGEGTEAFFGQGTRLTVV.

The chain joins TRBV6-1 to TRBJ2-5; 13 bases are a match to TRBD2. Trimming at V came to 3 bases and at J to 4 bases, leaving 2 bases not matched to a gene. Germline V gene sequence: CDR1 MNHNS, CDR2 SASEGT. The length of the CDR3 is 15 residues. CDR3: CASSDTSGGGETQYF. The CDR3, as DNA: TGTGCCAGCAGTGACACTAGCGGGGGGGGAGAGACCCAGTACTTC.

The CDR3 reads CASSWTGDNTEAFF. The CDR3 DNA is TGTGCCAGCAGCTGGACAGGAGACAACACTGAAGCTTTCTTT. This chain joins TRBV6-6 and TRBJ1-1, with TRBD1 matching over 7 bases. The germline gives CDR1 MNHNY, CDR2 SVGAGI (reference sequence). Trimming at V came to 6 bases and at J to 2 bases, leaving 6 bases not matched to a gene. The CDR3 sequence is 14 residues long.

The J gene is TRBJ2-4, the V gene TRBV9; D perhaps matches TRBD1 (7 bases). Germline V gives CDR1 SGDLS, CDR2 YYNGEE. This CDR3 is built from 15 residues. V was pared by 0 bases and J by 6 bases, with 13 bases between. The CDR3 nucleotides are TGTGCCAGCAGCGTAGATCCCCAGGGGGGAAACATTCAGTACTTC. Its protein is CASSVDPQGGNIQYF.

The gene calls are TRBV6-2 or TRBV6-3 and TRBJ2-1; 8 nucleotides match TRBD1. CDR1 and CDR2 from the germline V gene are MNHEY and SVGEGT. The CDR3 is made up of 15 amino acids. Unmatched junction bases numbered 7, after V lost 2 bases and J lost 7 bases. The CDR3 DNA reads as TGTGCCAGCAGTTACCATGGACAGGGTAAAAATGAGCAGTTCTTC. Translating gives CASSYHGQGKNEQFF.

The CDR3 bases are TGTGCCAGCCGGATTACGAGCGGGGGGGCTACGCAGTATTTT. It translates to CASRITSGGATQYF. The rearrangement links TRBV2 to TRBJ2-3; 10 positions agree with TRBD2. With 8 bases clipped from V and 8 bases from J, the junction kept 10 bases outside the gene matches. The CDR3 extends over 14 amino acids. Germline CDR1 reads SNHLY; CDR2 reads FYNNEI.

This clone was recorded only once. The gene calls are TRBV7-6 and TRBJ2-5; weak D call: TRBD2 (6 bases). The length of the CDR3 is 16 residues. The V gene lost 2 bases and the J gene lost 5 bases, with 18 bases spanning the gap. Germline CDR1 reads SGHVS; CDR2 reads FNYEAQ. CDR3 loop: CASSLPTSRAFETQYF. Here the CDR3 DNA reads TGTGCCAGCAGCTTACCTACTAGCCGGGCGTTCGAGACCCAGTACTTC.

This chain uses TRBV30 with TRBJ2-1, with D unresolved. This CDR3 contains 13 residues. Looked up from germline, CDR1 is GTSNPN and CDR2 is SVGIG (reference sequence). The germline V and J ends were trimmed by 0 bases and 6 bases, with 9 bases remaining between them. The CDR3 spells CAWSVSRLNEQFF. Written as DNA, the CDR3 is TGTGCCTGGAGTGTTTCTCGACTCAATGAGCAGTTCTTC.